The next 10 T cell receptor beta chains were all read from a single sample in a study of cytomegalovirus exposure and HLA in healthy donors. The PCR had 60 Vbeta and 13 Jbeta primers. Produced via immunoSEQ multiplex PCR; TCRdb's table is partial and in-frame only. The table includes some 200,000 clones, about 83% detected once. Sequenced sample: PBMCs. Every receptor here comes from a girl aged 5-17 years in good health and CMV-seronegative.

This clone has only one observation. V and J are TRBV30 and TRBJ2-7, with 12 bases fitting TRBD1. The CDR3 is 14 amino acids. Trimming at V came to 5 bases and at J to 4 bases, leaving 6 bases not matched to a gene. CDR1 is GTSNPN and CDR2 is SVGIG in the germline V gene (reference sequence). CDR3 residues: CAWGGTGGGYEQYF. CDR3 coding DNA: TGTGCCTGGGGGGGGACAGGGGGCGGGTACGAGCAGTACTTC.

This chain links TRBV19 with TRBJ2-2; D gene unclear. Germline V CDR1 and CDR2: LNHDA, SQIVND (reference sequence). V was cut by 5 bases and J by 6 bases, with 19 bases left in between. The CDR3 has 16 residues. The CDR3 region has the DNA TGTGCCAGTAGTTACCGGGTCCCCCTTCAAGCCGGGGAGCTGTTTTTT. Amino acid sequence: CASSYRVPLQAGELFF. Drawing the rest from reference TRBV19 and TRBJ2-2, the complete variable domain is DGGITQSPKYLFRKEGQNVTLSCEQNLNHDAMYWYRQDPGQGLRLIYYSQIVNDFQKGDIAEGYSVSREKKESFPLTVTSAQKNPTAFYLCASSYRVPLQAGELFFGEGSRLTVL.

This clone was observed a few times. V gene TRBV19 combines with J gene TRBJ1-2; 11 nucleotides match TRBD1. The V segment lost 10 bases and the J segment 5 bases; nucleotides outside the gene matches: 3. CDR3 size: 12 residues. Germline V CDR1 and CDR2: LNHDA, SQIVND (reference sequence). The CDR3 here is CATGQGAYGYTF. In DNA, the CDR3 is TGTGCCACCGGACAGGGGGCTTATGGCTACACCTTC.

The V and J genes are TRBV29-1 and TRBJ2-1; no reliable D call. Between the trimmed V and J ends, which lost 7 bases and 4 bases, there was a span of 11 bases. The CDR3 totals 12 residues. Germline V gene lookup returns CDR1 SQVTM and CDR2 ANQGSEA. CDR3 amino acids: CSGRAGYNEQFF. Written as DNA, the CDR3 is TGCAGCGGCCGCGCAGGTTACAATGAGCAGTTCTTC.

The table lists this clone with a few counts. The CDR3 sequence: CASSETGDSYGYTF. The CDR3 DNA reads as TGTGCCAGCAGCGAAACAGGGGACAGCTATGGCTACACCTTC. The gene calls are TRBV6-4 and TRBJ1-2; 7 bases map to TRBD1. Looked up from germline, CDR1 is MRHNA and CDR2 is SNTAGT. This CDR3 region has 14 residues. V lost 6 bases, J lost 4 bases, and 8 bases stayed unmatched.

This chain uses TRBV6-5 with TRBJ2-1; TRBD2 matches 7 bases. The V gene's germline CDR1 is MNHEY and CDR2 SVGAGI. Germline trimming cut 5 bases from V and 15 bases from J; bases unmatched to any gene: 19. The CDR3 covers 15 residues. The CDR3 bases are TGTGCCAGCAGTCAGCTTTGGACTGCGACTAGCCCTCCGTTCTTC. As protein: CASSQLWTATSPPFF.

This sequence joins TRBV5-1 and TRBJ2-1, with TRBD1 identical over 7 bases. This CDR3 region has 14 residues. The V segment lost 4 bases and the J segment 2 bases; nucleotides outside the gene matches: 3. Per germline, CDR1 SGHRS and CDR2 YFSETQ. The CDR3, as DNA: TGCGCCAGCAGCATCGGACAGGCCTACAATGAGCAGTTCTTC. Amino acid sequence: CASSIGQAYNEQFF.

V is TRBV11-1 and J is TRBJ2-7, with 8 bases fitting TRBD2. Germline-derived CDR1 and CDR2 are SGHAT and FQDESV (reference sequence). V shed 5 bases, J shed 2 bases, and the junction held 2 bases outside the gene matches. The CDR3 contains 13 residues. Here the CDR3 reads CASSRGGPYEQYF. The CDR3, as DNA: TGTGCCAGCAGCCGGGGGGGCCCCTACGAGCAGTACTTC.

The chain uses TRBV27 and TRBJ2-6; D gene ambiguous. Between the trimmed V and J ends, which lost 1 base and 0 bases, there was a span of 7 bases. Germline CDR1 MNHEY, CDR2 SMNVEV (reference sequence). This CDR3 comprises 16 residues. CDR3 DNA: TGTGCCAGCAGTTTATTGACAAGCTCTGGGGCCAACGTCCTGACTTTC. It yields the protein CASSLLTSSGANVLTF.

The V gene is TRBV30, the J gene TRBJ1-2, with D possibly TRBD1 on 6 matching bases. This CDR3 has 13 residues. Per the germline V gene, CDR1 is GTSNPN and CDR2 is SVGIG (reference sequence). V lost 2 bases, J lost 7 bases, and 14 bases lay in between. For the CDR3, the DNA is TGTGCCTGGAGTCCAGGGGACACCAGTGGCTACACCTTC. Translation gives CAWSPGDTSGYTF.